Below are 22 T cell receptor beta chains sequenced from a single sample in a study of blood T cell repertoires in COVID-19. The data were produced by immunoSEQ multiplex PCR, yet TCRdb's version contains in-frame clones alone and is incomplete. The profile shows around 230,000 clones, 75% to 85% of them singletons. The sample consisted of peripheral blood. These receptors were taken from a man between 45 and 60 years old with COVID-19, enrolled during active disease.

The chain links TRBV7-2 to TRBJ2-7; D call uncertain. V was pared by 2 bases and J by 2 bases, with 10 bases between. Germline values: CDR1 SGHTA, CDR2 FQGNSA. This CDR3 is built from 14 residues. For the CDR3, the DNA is TGTGCCAGCAGCTTAAGAGGCCCCGCCTACGAGCAGTACTTC. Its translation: CASSLRGPAYEQYF.

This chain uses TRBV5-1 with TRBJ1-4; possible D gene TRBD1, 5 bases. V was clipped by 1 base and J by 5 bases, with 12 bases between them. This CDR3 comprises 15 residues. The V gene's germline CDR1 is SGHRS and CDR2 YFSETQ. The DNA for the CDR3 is TGCGCCAGCAGCTTGTGGCAGGGCCGAAATGAAAAACTGTTTTTT. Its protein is CASSLWQGRNEKLFF.

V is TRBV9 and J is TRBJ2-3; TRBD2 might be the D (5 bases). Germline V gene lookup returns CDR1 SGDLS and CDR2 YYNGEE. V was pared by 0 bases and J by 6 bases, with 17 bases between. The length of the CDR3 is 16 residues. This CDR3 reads CASSVGSLDLADTQYF. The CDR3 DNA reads TGTGCCAGCAGCGTAGGTTCCTTGGATCTAGCCGATACGCAGTATTTT. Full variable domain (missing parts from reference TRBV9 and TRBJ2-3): DSGVTQTPKHLITATGQRVTLRCSPRSGDLSVYWYQQSLDQGLQFLIQYYNGEERAKGNILERFSAQQFPDLHSELNLSSLELGDSALYFCASSVGSLDLADTQYFGPGTRLTVL.

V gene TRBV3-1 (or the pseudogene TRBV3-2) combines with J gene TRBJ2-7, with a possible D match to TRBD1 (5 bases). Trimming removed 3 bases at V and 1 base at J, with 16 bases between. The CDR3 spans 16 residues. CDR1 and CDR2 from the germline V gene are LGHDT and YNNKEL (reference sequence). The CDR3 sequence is CASSHDVSRASYEQYF. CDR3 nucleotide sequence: TGTGCCAGCAGCCATGATGTTAGCAGGGCATCCTACGAGCAGTACTTC.

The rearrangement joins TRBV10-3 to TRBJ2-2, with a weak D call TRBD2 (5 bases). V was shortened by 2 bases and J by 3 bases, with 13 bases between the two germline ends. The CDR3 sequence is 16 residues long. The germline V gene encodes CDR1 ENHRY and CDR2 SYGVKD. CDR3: CAISEAGLSYTGELFF. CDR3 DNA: TGTGCCATCAGTGAGGCGGGTCTATCTTACACCGGGGAGCTGTTTTTT.

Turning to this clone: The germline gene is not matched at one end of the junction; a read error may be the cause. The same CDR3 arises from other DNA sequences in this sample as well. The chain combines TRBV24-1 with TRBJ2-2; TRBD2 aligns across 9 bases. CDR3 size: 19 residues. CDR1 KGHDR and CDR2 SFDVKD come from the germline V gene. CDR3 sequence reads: CATSDPAGWRGGNTGELFF. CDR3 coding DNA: TGTGCTACCAGTGACCCGGCTGGTTGGCGGGGGGGTAACACCGGGGAGCTGTTTTTT.

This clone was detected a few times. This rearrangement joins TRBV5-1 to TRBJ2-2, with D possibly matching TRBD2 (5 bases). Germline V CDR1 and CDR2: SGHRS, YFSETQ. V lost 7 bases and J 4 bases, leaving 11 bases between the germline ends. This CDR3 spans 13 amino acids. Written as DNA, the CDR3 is TGCGCCAGCGGGGAGAGGCCCACCGGGGAGCTGTTTTTT. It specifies CASGERPTGELFF.

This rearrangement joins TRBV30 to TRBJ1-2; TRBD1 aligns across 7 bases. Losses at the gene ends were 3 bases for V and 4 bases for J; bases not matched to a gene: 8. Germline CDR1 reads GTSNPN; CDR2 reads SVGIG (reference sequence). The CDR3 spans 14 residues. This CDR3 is CAWSYRGRSYGYTF. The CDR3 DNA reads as TGTGCCTGGAGCTACAGGGGTAGAAGCTATGGCTACACCTTC.

The CDR3 loop reads CASSLGQGTRAGELFF. The CDR3 DNA is TGTGCCAGCAGCCTGGGACAGGGGACACGAGCCGGGGAGCTGTTTTTT. The V gene is TRBV5-4, the J gene TRBJ2-2; TRBD1 matches 10 bases. The CDR3 runs 16 residues. Germline values: CDR1 SGHNT, CDR2 YYREEE (reference sequence). The ends lost 4 bases at V and 6 bases at J; junction bases unmatched: 9. Looking up the rest from reference TRBV5-4 and TRBJ2-2 gives the full variable domain: ETGVTQSPTHLIKTRGQQVTLRCSSQSGHNTVSWYQQALGQGPQFIFQYYREEENGRGNFPPRFSGLQFPNYSSELNVNALELDDSALYLCASSLGQGTRAGELFFGEGSRLTVL.

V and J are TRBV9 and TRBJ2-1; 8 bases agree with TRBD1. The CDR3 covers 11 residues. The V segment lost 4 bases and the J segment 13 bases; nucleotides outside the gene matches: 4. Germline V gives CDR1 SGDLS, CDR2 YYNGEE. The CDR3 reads CASSHGQGQFF. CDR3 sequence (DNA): TGTGCCAGCAGCCACGGACAGGGACAGTTCTTC.

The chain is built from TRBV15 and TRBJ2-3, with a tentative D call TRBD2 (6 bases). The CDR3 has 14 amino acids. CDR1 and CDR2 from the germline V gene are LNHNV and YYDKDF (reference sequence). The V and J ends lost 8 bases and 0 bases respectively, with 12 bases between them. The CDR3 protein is CATWSGYSTDTQYF. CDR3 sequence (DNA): TGTGCCACCTGGAGCGGGTATAGCACAGATACGCAGTATTTT. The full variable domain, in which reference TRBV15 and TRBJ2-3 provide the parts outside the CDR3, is DAMVIQNPRYQVTQFGKPVTLSCSQTLNHNVMYWYQQKSSQAPKLLFHYYDKDFNNEADTPDNFQSRRPNTSFCFLDIRSPGLGDTAMYLCATWSGYSTDTQYFGPGTRLTVL.

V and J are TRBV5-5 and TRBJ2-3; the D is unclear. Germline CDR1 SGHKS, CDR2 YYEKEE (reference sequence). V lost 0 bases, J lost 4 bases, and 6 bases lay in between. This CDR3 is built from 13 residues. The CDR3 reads CASSLGSADTQYF. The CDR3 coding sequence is TGTGCCAGCAGCTTGGGCAGCGCAGATACGCAGTATTTT.

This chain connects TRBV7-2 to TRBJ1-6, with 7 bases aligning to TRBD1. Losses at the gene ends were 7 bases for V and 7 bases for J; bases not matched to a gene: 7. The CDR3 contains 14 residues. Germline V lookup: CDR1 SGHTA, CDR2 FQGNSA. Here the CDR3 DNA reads TGTGCCAGCAACCAGGGGGGCACAAATTCACCCCTCCACTTT. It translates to CASNQGGTNSPLHF.

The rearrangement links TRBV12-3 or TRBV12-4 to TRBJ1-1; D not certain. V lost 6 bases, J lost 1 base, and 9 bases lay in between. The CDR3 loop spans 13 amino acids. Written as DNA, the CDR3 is TGTGCCAGCAGCCGTACGAGGAACACTGAAGCTTTCTTT. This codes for CASSRTRNTEAFF.

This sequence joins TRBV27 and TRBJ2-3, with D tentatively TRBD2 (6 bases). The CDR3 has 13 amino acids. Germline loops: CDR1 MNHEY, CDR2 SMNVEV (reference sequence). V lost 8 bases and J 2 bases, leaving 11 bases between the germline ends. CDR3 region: CASRTMNTDTQYF. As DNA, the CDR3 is TGTGCCAGCCGGACTATGAACACAGATACGCAGTATTTT.

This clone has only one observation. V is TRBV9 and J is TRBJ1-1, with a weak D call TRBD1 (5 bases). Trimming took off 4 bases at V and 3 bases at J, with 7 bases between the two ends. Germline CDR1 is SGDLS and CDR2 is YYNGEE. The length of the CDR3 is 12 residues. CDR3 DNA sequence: TGTGCCAGCAGCCGGGGGGACACTGAAGCTTTCTTT. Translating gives CASSRGDTEAFF.

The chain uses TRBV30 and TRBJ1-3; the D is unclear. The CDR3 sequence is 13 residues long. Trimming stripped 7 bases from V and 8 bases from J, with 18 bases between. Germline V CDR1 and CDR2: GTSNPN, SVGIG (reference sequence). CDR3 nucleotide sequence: TGTGCCTCCTCACGTTCGGGTATGGACACCATATATTTT. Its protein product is CASSRSGMDTIYF.

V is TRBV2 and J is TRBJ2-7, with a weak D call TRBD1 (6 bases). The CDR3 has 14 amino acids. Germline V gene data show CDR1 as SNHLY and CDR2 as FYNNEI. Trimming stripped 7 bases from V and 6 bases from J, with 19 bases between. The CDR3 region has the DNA TGTGCCAGCAATAAGGGACAAATTGTCTCCGAGCAGTACTTC. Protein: CASNKGQIVSEQYF.

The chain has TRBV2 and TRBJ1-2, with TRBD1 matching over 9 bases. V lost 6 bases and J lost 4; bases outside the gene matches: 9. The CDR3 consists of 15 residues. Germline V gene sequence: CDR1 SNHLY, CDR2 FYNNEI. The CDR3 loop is CASSAKGQGVYGYTF. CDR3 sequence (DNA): TGTGCCAGCAGCGCTAAGGGACAGGGAGTCTATGGCTACACCTTC.

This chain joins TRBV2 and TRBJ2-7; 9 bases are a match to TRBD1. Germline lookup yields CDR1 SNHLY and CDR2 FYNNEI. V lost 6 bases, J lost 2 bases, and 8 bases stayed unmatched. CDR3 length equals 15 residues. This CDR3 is CASRKTGTGPYEQYF. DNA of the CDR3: TGTGCCAGCAGAAAAACCGGGACAGGGCCCTACGAGCAGTACTTC. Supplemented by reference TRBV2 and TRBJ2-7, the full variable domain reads EPEVTQTPSHQVTQMGQEVILRCVPISNHLYFYWYRQILGQKVEFLVSFYNNEISEKSEIFDDQFSVERPDGSNFTLKIRSTKLEDSAMYFCASRKTGTGPYEQYFGPGTRLTVT.

This CDR3 reads CASSIDGKLSYTF. The CDR3 DNA reads TGTGCCAGTAGTATAGACGGGAAATTAAGCTACACCTTC. The chain joins TRBV19 to TRBJ1-2; D is unresolved. Germline V lookup: CDR1 LNHDA, CDR2 SQIVND (reference sequence). This CDR3 has 13 residues. Trimming removed 0 bases from V and 9 bases from J, with 11 bases in between.

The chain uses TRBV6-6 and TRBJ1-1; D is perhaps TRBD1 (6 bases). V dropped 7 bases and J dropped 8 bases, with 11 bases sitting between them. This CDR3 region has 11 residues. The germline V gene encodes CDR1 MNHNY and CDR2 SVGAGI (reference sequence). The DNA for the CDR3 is TGTGCCAGCACCATTGGACAGGAAGCTTTCTTT. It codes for CASTIGQEAFF.